This section outlines one T cell receptor beta chain sequence together with its context. Its target is not known. The sample belongs to a study of STAT5B mutations in CD4+ large granular lymphocyte leukemia. Study results and caveats: Compared with healthy controls (2/35), patient top clones favored TRBV06 (8/27). Approximately 25% of private leukemic clonotypes occurred rarely in other patients' non-leukemic repertoires.

With V trimmed by 6 bases and J by 8 bases, 12 bases remained unmatched. CDR1 MDHEN and CDR2 SYDVKM come from the germline V gene. The CDR3 runs to 15 residues. The method was immunoSEQ multiplex PCR; TCRdb's version includes in-frame clones alone and lacks a portion of them. The sample lists some 32,000 clones, roughly 80% occurring once. The sequencing input was CD4+ T cells from blood buffy coats. The V gene is TRBV28, the J gene TRBJ1-2; 10 bases match TRBD1. The TCR comes from a human donor in good health. The DNA of the CDR3 is TGTGCCAGCAGCCAGGACAGGGGGAGTCCTCGGGGCTACACCTTC. Its translation: CASSQDRGSPRGYTF.